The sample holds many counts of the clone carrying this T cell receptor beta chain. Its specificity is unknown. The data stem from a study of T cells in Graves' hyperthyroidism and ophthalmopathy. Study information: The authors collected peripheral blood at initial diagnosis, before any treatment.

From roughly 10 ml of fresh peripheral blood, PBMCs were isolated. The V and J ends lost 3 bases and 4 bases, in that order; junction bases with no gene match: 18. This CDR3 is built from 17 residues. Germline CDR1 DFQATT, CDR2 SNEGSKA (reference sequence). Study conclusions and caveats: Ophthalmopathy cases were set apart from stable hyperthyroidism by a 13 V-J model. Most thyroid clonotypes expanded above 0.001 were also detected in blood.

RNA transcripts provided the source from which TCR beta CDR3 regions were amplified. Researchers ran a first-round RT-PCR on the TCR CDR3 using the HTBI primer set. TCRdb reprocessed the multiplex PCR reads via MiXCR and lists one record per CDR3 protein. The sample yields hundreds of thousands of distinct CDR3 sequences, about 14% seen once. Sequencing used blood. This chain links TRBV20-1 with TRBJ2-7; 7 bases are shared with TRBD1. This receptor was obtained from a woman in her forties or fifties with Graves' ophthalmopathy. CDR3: CSASPQASTGLRYEQYF. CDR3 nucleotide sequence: TGCAGTGCTAGTCCCCAAGCCTCGACAGGGTTGCGGTACGAGCAGTACTTC.